The source of this T cell receptor beta chain is a study of T-cell memory formation after mild COVID-19. TCRdb reprocessed the 5' RACE reads with MiXCR, giving one entry per CDR3 protein. The data hold 470,000 or so distinct CDR3 sequences, with around 20% observed a single time. This clonotype was seen more than once but under ten times. Its target is unknown. Trimming left V 4 bases short and J 7 bases short, with 14 bases between. The CDR3 sequence is 14 residues long. Germline V gives CDR1 LNHNV, CDR2 YYDKDF (reference sequence). Study conclusions and caveats: CD4/CD8 balance held among clones contracting day 15 to 85, and later expanders leaned CD4+. Confirmation of SARS-CoV-2 specificity was lacking for second-wave clones peaking day 37.

Sequencing was performed on PBMCs or a T cell subset sorted from them (not recorded which). This chain links TRBV15 with TRBJ1-5; a possible D gene is TRBD1 (6 bases). The sequence was obtained from an adult woman who had mild COVID-19 (a few samples of this study predate the infection). Cell type and time point are not known. The CDR3 reads CATSTSGDGQPQHF. Here the CDR3 DNA reads TGTGCCACCAGCACGTCAGGGGACGGGCAGCCCCAGCATTTT.